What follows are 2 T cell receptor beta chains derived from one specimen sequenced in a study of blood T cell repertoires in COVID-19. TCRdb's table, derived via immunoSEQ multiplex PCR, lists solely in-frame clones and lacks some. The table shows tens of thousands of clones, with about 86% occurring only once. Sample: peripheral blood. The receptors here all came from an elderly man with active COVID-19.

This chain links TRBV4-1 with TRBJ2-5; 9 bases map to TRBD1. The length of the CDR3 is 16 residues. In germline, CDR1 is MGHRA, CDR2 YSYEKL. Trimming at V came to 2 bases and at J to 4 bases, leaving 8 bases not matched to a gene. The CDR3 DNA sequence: TGCGCCAGCAGCCAACCCGGGACAGGGACCCCAGAGACCCAGTACTTC. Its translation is CASSQPGTGTPETQYF.

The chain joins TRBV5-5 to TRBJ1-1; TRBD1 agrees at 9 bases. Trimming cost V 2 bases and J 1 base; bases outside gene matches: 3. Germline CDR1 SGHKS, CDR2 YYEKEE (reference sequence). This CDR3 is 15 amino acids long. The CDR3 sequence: CASSFRTGENTEAFF. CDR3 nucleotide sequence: TGTGCCAGCAGCTTCCGGACAGGGGAGAACACTGAAGCTTTCTTT.